This T cell receptor beta chain was observed in a study of CD8+ T cells in alopecia areata. As to treatment: oral pan-JAK inhibitor, 5-10 mg twice daily. Individuals with alopecia areata gave both lesional scalp punch biopsies and peripheral blood for collection. Sequencing used cDNA as its template, made by extracting RNA and reverse transcribing it. Produced via immunoSEQ multiplex PCR; TCRdb's table is partial and in-frame only. The sample shows about 5,400 clones, over 60% of them seen only once. This TCR came from a human donor with alopecia areata. This specimen was skin, taken at week 24, from a patient treated with tofacitinib.

The CDR3 DNA reads TGTGCCAGCAGGGAGACAGGGATGGCGGCCCAGTACTTC. Protein product: CASRETGMAAQYF. The J gene is TRBJ2-5, the V gene TRBV6-1, with 7 bases identical to TRBD1. The CDR3 is 13 residues long. Germline CDR1 and CDR2: MNHNS and SASEGT. V lost 6 bases to trimming and J lost 9 bases; unmatched junction nucleotides: 10.